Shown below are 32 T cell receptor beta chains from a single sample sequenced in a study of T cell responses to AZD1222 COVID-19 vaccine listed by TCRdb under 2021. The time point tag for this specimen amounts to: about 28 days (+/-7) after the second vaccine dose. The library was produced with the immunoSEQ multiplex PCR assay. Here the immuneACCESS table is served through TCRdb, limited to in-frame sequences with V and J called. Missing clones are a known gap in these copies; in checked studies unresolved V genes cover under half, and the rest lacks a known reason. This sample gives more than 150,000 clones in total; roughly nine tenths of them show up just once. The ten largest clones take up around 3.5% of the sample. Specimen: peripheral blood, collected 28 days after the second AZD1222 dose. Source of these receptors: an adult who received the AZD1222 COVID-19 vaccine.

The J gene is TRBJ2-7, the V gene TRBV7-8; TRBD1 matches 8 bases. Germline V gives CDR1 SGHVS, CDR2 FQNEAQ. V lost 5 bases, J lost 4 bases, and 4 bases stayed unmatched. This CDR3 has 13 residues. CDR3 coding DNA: TGTGCCAGCAGCCGGGACAGGAGGTACGAGCAGTACTTC. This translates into CASSRDRRYEQYF.

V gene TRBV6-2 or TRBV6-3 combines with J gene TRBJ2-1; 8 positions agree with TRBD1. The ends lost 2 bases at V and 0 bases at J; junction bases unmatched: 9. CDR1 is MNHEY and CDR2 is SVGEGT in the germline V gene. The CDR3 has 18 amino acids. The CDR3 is CASSYPDRGSGSYNEQFF. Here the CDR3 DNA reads TGTGCCAGCAGTTACCCCGACAGGGGCTCGGGCTCCTACAATGAGCAGTTCTTC.

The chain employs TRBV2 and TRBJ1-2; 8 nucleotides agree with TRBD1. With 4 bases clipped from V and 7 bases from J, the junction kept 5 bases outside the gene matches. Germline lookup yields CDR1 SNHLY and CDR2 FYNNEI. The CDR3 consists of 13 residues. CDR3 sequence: CASSGRGRGGYTF. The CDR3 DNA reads TGTGCCAGCAGTGGCAGGGGGCGCGGTGGCTACACCTTC.

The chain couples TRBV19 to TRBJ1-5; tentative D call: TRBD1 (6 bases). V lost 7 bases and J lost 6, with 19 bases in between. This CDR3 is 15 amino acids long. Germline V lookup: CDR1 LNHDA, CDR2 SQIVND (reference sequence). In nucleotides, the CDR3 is TGTGCCAGTAACTATGGGCGGCAGGGGAGTCAGCCCCAGCATTTT. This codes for CASNYGRQGSQPQHF.

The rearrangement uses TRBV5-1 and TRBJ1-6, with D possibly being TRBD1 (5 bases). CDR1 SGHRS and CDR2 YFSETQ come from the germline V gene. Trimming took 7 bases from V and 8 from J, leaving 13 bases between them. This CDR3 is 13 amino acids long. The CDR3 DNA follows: TGCGCCAGCCGGACAAATAGGGATTCACCCCTCCACTTT. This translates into CASRTNRDSPLHF. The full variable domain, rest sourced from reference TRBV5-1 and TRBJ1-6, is KAGVTQTPRYLIKTRGQQVTLSCSPISGHRSVSWYQQTPGQGLQFLFEYFSETQRNKGNFPGRFSGRQFSNSRSEMNVSTLELGDSALYLCASRTNRDSPLHFGNGTRLTVT.

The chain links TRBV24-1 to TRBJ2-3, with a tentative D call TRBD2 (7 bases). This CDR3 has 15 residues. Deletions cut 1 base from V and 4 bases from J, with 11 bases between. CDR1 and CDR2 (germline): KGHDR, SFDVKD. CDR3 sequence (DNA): TGTGCCACCAGTGATTTACGGGGGGCGGCAGATACGCAGTATTTT. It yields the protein CATSDLRGAADTQYF.

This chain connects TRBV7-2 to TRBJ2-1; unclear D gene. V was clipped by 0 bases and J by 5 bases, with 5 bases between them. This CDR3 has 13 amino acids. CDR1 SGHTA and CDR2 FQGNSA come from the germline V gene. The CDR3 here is CASSLAPNNEQFF. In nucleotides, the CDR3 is TGTGCCAGCAGCTTAGCCCCGAACAATGAGCAGTTCTTC. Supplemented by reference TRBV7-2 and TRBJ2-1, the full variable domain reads GAGVSQSPSNKVTEKGKDVELRCDPISGHTALYWYRQSLGQGLEFLIYFQGNSAPDKSGLPSDRFSAERTGGSVSTLTIQRTQQEDSAVYLCASSLAPNNEQFFGPGTRLTVL.

The CDR3 region has the DNA TGTGCCAGCAGCCTTGCCGACAGGGGAGCCTACGAGCAGTACTTC. It translates to CASSLADRGAYEQYF. The chain links TRBV7-6 to TRBJ2-7; 8 bases match TRBD1. Germline trimming cut 5 bases from V and 2 bases from J; bases unmatched to any gene: 8. Per germline, CDR1 SGHVS and CDR2 FNYEAQ. The CDR3 runs 15 residues.

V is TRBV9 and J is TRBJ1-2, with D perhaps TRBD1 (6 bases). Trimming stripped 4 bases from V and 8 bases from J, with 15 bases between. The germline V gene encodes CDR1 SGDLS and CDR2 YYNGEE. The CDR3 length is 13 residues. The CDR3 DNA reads TGTGCCAGCAGCCCCCGCCCCAGGGGAGGCTACACCTTC. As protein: CASSPRPRGGYTF.

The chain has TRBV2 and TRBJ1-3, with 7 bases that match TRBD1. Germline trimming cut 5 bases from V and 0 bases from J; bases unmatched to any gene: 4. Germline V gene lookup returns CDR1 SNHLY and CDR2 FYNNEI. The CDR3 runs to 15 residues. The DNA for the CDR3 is TGTGCCAGCAGTTCGGGACAGTTCTCTGGAAACACCATATATTTT. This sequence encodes CASSSGQFSGNTIYF.

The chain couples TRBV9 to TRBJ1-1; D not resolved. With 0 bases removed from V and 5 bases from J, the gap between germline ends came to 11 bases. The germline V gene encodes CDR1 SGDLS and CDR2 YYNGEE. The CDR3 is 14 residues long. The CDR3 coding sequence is TGTGCCAGCAGCGTAGGCCCAAGTTGGACTGAAGCTTTCTTT. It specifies CASSVGPSWTEAFF. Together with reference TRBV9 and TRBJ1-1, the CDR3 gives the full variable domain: DSGVTQTPKHLITATGQRVTLRCSPRSGDLSVYWYQQSLDQGLQFLIQYYNGEERAKGNILERFSAQQFPDLHSELNLSSLELGDSALYFCASSVGPSWTEAFFGQGTRLTVV.

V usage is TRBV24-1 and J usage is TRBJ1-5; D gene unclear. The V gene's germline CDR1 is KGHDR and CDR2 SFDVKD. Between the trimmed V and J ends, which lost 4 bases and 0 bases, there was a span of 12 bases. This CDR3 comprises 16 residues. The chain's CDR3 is CATSDARRGSNQPQHF. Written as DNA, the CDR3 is TGTGCCACCAGTGACGCGAGACGGGGTAGCAATCAGCCCCAGCATTTT.

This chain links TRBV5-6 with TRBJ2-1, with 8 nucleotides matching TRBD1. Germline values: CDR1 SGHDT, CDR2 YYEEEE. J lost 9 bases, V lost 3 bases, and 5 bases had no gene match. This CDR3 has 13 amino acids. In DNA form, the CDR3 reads TGTGCCAGCAGCTCGCAGGGGGCACTTGAGCAGTTCTTC. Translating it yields CASSSQGALEQFF.

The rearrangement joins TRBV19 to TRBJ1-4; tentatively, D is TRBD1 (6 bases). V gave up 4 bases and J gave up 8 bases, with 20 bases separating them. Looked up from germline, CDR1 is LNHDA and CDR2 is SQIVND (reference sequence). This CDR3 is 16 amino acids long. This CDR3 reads CASSRTRQAASEKLFF. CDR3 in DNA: TGTGCCAGTAGTAGGACCCGACAGGCGGCATCGGAAAAACTGTTTTTT.

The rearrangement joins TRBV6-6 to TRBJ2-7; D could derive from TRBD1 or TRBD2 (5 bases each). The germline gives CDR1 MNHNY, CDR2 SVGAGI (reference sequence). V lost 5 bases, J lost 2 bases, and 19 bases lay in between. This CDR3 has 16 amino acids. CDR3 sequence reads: CASSPTRGPATYEQYF. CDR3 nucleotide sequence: TGTGCCAGCAGTCCTACGAGGGGTCCCGCGACCTACGAGCAGTACTTC.

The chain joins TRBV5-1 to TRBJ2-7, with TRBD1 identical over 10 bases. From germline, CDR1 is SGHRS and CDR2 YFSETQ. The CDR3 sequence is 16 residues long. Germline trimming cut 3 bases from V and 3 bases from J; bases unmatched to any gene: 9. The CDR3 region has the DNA TGCGCCAGCAGCTATCGCCGGGACAGGGGAAACTACGAGCAGTACTTC. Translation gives CASSYRRDRGNYEQYF.

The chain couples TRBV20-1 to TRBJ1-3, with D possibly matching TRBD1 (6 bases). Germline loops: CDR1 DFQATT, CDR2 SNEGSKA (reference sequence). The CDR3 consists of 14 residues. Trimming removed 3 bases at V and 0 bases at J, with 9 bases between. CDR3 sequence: CSASGGRSGNTIYF. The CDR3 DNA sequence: TGCAGTGCTAGTGGGGGCCGCTCTGGAAACACCATATATTTT.

For the CDR3, the DNA is TGTGCCAGCGCGGGACAGGATCTTCGATTAGCTTTCTTT. This translates into CASAGQDLRLAFF. The V and J genes are TRBV2 and TRBJ1-1, with TRBD1 matching over 8 bases. After removal of 8 bases from V and 10 bases from J, the junction contained 12 bases not matched to a gene. The CDR3 loop spans 13 amino acids. Germline V gene data show CDR1 as SNHLY and CDR2 as FYNNEI.

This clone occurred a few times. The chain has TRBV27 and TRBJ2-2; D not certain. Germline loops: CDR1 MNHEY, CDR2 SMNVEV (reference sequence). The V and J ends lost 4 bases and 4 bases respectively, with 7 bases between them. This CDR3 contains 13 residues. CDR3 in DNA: TGTGCCAGCAGTTCCACTTCCACCGGGGAGCTGTTTTTT. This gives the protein CASSSTSTGELFF.

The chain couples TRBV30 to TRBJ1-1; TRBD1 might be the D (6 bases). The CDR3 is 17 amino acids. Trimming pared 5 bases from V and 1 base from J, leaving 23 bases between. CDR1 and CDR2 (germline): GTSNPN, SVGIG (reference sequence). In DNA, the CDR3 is TGTGCCTGGGACCCAGGCCTAAAAGGGACATCGAACACTGAAGCTTTCTTT. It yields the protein CAWDPGLKGTSNTEAFF.

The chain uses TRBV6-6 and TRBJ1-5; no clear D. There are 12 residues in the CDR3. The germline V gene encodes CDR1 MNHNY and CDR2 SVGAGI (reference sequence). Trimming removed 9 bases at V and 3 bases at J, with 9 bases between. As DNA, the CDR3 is TGTGCCAGTCGAACAGACAATCAGCCCCAGCATTTT. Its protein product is CASRTDNQPQHF.

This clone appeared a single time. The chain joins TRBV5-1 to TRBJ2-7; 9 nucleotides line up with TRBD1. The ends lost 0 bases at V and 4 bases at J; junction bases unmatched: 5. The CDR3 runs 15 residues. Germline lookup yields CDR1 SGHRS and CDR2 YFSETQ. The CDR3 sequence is CASSLGGQGQYEQYF. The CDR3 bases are TGCGCCAGCAGCTTGGGGGGACAGGGCCAGTACGAGCAGTACTTC.

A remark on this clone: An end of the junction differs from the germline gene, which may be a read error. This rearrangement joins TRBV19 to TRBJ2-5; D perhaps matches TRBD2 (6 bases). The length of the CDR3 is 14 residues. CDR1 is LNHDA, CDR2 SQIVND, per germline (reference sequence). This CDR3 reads CASSPSTRQGTQYF. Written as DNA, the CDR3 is TGTGCCAGTAGTCCCTCGACTAGGCAAGGGACCCAGTACTTC.

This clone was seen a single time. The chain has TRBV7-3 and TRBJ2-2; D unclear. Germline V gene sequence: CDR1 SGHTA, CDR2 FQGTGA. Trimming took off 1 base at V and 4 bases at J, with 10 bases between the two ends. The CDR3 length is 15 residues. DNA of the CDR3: TGTGCCAGCAGCTTAAGTACTCGTAGCACCGGGGAGCTGTTTTTT. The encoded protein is CASSLSTRSTGELFF.

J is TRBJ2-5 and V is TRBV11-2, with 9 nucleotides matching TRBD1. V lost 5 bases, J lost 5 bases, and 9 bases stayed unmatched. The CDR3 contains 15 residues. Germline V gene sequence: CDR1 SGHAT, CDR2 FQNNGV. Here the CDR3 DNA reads TGTGCCAGCAGCAGGATTACAGGGGGCGGGGAGACCCAGTACTTC. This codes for CASSRITGGGETQYF.

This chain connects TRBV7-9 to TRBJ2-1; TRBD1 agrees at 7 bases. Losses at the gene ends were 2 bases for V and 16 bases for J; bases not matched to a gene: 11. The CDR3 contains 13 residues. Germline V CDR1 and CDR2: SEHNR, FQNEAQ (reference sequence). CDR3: CASSLPQGGPLFF. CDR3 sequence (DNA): TGTGCCAGCAGCTTACCACAAGGGGGCCCGCTATTCTTC.

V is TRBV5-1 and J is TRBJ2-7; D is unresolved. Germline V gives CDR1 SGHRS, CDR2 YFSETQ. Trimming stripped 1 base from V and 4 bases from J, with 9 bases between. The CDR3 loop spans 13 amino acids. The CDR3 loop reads CASSLTGLYEQYF. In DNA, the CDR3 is TGCGCCAGCAGCTTGACGGGCCTTTACGAGCAGTACTTC.

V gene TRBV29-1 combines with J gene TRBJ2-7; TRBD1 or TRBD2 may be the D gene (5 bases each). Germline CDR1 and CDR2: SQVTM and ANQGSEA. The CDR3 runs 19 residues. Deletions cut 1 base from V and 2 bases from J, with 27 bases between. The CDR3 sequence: CSVEAPGLSSGRPAYEQYF. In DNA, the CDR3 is TGCAGCGTTGAAGCCCCTGGTCTAAGTTCAGGGAGACCTGCCTACGAGCAGTACTTC.

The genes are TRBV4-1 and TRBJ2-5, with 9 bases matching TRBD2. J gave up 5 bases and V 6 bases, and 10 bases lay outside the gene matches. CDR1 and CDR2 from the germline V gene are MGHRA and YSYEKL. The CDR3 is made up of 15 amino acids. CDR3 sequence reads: CASRASGNMKETQYF. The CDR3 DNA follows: TGCGCCAGCAGGGCTAGCGGGAACATGAAGGAGACCCAGTACTTC.

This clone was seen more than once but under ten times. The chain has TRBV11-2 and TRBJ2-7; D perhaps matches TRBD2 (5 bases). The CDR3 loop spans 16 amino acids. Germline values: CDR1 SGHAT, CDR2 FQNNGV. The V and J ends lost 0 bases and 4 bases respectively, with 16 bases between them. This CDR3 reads CASSLDGRAAVYEQYF. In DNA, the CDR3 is TGTGCCAGCAGCTTAGATGGGCGGGCGGCGGTATACGAGCAGTACTTC.

CDR3 in amino acids: CASSQQGIVDEKLFF. DNA for the CDR3: TGCGCCAGCAGCCAACAGGGGATCGTAGATGAAAAACTGTTTTTT. J is TRBJ1-4 and V is TRBV4-1, with D perhaps matching TRBD1 (6 bases). Between the trimmed V and J ends, which lost 2 bases and 6 bases, there was a span of 13 bases. Germline V gene lookup returns CDR1 MGHRA and CDR2 YSYEKL. This CDR3 is 15 amino acids long.

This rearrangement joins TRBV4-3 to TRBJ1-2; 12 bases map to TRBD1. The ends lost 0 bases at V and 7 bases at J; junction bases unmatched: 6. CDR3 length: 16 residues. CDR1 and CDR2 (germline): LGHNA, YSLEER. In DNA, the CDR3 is TGCGCCAGCAGCCAAGAAGTGGGACAGGGGGCAAGTGGCTACACCTTC. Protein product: CASSQEVGQGASGYTF.